Here is one TCR beta chain with its context. Its antigen is still unknown. No base-level quality is on record; no much larger clone is a single base apart. Collaborating institutions collected whole blood in K2EDTA tubes following their own protocols. For TCRbeta analysis, collaborators shipped samples in one of three forms: frozen whole blood, isolated PBMCs, or DNA extracted from either of those sample types. This sample was taken from a study of blood T cell repertoires in COVID-19 (dated by TCRdb to about 2020). A note on the overall study: Samples covering the acute and convalescent phases of COVID-19 were provided by collaborators in the United States, Italy and Spain. The repertoires were released in a freely available public database meant as a resource for research on the immune response to SARS-CoV-2. Subjects who had been exposed to COVID-19, were actively infected with it, or had recovered from it provided the deeply sampled blood TCRbeta repertoires that made up the dataset. Nearly every sample came with metadata listing a de-identified subject ID, COVID-19 status, age in years and sex. The material from the prospective study consisted of cDNA or gDNA derived from T cells, B-cell-depleted T cells, or PBMCs. The samples were drawn from two sources: the first 160 participants of the ongoing ImmuneRACE study, and 950 to 1,500 subjects contributed by 6 global collaborators. HLA class I and class II types, where available, came from metadata supplied by the sample provider rather than from assay-based typing.

TCRbeta CDR3 regions were amplified from genomic DNA by means of the immunoSEQ Assay, a bias-controlled multiplex PCR. The authors processed their data as follows. Nucleated cell counts per sample were estimated from amplification of reference gene primers within the assay. To quantify the absolute abundance of each unique TCRbeta CDR3 rearrangement, sequence reads were collapsed and filtered. For each sample, productive Simpson clonality was calculated as the square root of Simpson's diversity index across productive rearrangements. What TCRdb holds here is the immuneACCESS table cut down to in-frame rearrangements. Part of the clones is not present; checked against another copy, under half of the missing clones reflect an unresolved V gene, and the others are unexplained. V and J calls and clone size are as listed in that table; D and trimming were resolved from the DNA. In all, the sample holds around 280,000 clones, and approximately 80% of those were seen once. The ten largest clones capture around 4% of the sample.

Study-wide findings and limitations: How much clinical and demographic metadata was included differed by source and by participant, and the metadata was provided uncurated.

There are 14 amino acids in the CDR3, from cysteine to phenylalanine inclusive. Only the CDR3 DNA stays, 42 bases, in frame from base 1. Via the germline V gene, CDR1 is SQVTM and CDR2 ANQGSEA. V gives up 3 bases and J gives up 4 bases, and the segment between their germline ends measures 13 bases. The sequence links TRBV29-1 to TRBJ1-5; a weak D assignment points to TRBD1 (6 bases agree). Sequences were obtained from peripheral blood. The receptor's source is a woman aged 50 to 65 with active or convalescent COVID-19. The CDR3 reads CSVDGGGGNQPQHF. Read as DNA, the sequence is TGCAGCGTTGATGGGGGGGGCGGTAATCAGCCCCAGCATTTT.